A selection of T cell receptor beta chains follows, all from one sample in a study of OX40 agonist ivuxolimab in advanced cancers. TCRdb keeps only in-frame clones here, not all; method: immunoSEQ multiplex PCR. Seen here are 56,000 or so clones, approximately 80% observed once, and the top ten hold approximately 4.8%. The input for sequencing was CD4+ or CD8+ T cells sorted from blood, taken in a trial of the OX40 agonist ivuxolimab. These receptors originate from an adult with an advanced solid tumor such as melanoma, head and neck, liver or kidney cancer. The conserved cysteine and the conserved F or W are not part of the CDR3 here.

TRBV6-6,TRBJ1-2,ASTKGDRLYGYT
TRBV9,TRBJ2-3,ASSAWGSTDTQY
TRBV29-1,TRBJ1-2,SVETDYGYT
TRBV19,TRBJ1-2,ASSMNGQGANYGYT
TRBV19,TRBJ2-2,ASSIDTVRTGELF
TRBV6-6,TRBJ1-5,ASSSGHPQH
TRBV5-1,TRBJ1-1,ASSLELAGGNTEAF
TRBV6-5,TRBJ1-1,ASSYEGARTEAF
TRBV7-2,TRBJ2-7,ASSLVPESSYEQY
TRBV5-1,TRBJ2-1,ASSPEGLAGGPYNEQF
TRBV5-1,TRBJ2-5,ASSLPGSFQETQY
TRBV7-6,TRBJ1-2,ASSPWTGGYGYT
TRBV6-5,TRBJ2-5,ASRNRDRGRETQY
TRBV5-1,TRBJ2-3,ASSLPETSTDTQY
TRBV9,TRBJ1-1,ASSVSLGYTQNTEAF
TRBV5-1,TRBJ1-1,ASSSYRGWNTEAF
TRBV5-1,TRBJ2-6,ASSLNRWDRASGANVLT
TRBV28,TRBJ2-2,ASSTFGGTGELF
TRBV7-9,TRBJ2-7,ACGAGGSYEQY
TRBV28,TRBJ1-3,ASSLYSGNTIY
TRBV23-1,TRBJ1-2,ASSRVLRGNYGYT
TRBV6-6,TRBJ1-1,ASIDGVNTEAF
TRBV5-4,TRBJ1-1,ASSWDGHTEAF
TRBV19,TRBJ2-6,ASSIGQGVSGANVLT
TRBV6-6,TRBJ2-5,ASSYSSQGADETQY
TRBV7-2,TRBJ2-3,ASSLGLDLSTDTQY
TRBV11-3,TRBJ1-1,ASSRQGNTEAF
TRBV11-2,TRBJ2-7,ASSLGRGRLEQY
TRBV6-5,TRBJ1-1,ASSYQSQGNTEAF
TRBV7-6,TRBJ2-7,ASSPPGGHGYEQY
TRBV5-1,TRBJ2-1,ASSSWADTYNEQF
TRBV18,TRBJ1-1,ASSPTGLMNTEAF
TRBV2,TRBJ1-1,ASSEEGRMNTEAF
TRBV7-3,TRBJ1-2,ASSPAGGANYGYT
TRBV5-8,TRBJ2-4,ASSLWLNIQY
TRBV9,TRBJ1-6,ASSSQGQVNSPLH
TRBV5-5,TRBJ1-1,ASSVTENTEAF
TRBV7-5,TRBJ2-2,ARSRRTTSGGAPALNTGELF
TRBV7-9,TRBJ1-4,ASSRGQDNEKLF
TRBV27,TRBJ1-1,ASRDTGGTEAF
TRBV5-4,TRBJ2-5,ASSFGGGYQETQY
TRBV20-1,TRBJ2-2,SATSRGELF
TRBV30,TRBJ1-1,AWADSNTEAF
TRBV6-6,TRBJ2-7,ASSYITGLAGLEQY
TRBV28,TRBJ1-1,ASSFLGRLNTEAF
TRBV2,TRBJ1-2,ASSEIVLDYGYT
TRBV6-1,TRBJ1-1,ASSEADRGQTEAF
TRBV27,TRBJ1-1,ASSWRGADTEAF
TRBV9,TRBJ2-1,ASSVSGLANEQF
TRBV7-9,TRBJ2-3,ASSPTRVAGTSTDTQY
TRBV28,TRBJ1-6,ASSSPQGGSPLH
TRBV5-4,TRBJ2-5,ASSLEVGLGKTQY
TRBV11-2,TRBJ2-7,ASSLQGQGNGQY
TRBV15,TRBJ1-1,ATSRDPGTGIENTEAF
TRBV28,TRBJ2-2,ASSLPLARLQNTGELF
TRBV9,TRBJ1-1,ASSFGTTMNTEAF
TRBV19,TRBJ2-1,ASSISGGGGSSYNEQF
TRBV9,TRBJ1-1,ASSVEPAGTEAF
TRBV19,TRBJ1-1,ASTRRVNTEAF
TRBV9,TRBJ1-5,ASSPGQGGNQPQH